This is a list of T cell receptor beta chains from one sample in a study of blood T cell repertoires in COVID-19. The method was immunoSEQ multiplex PCR; TCRdb's version includes in-frame clones alone and lacks a portion of them. The sample has around 100,000 clones, 90% seen once. Material: peripheral blood. These receptors were collected from a man aged 45 to 65 with acute or convalescent COVID-19. The CDR3 runs from the conserved cysteine through the conserved F or W. The order of the fields is D gene, J gene, clone size, V gene, CDR3 protein, CDR3 DNA. A D gene is named only where the DNA matches it firmly. The listing skips clone size in some rows; elsewhere it reads once, few, many or a size class.

TRBD1 | TRBJ2-7 | - | TRBV13 | CASSVPGQGDYEQYF | TGTGCCAGCAGCGTACCGGGACAGGGGGACTACGAGCAGTACTTC
TRBD1 | TRBJ1-2 | - | TRBV19 | CASRQTGVDGYTF | TGTGCCAGTAGACAGACAGGGGTGGATGGCTACACCTTC
TRBD2 | TRBJ2-5 | - | TRBV5-1 | CASSSELAGVIKTQYF | TGCGCCAGCAGCTCGGAACTAGCGGGAGTGATTAAGACCCAGTACTTC
TRBD2 | TRBJ2-3 | - | TRBV25-1 | CASSTGGGPDTQYF | TGTGCCAGCAGTACGGGGGGAGGCCCAGATACGCAGTATTTT
- | TRBJ1-5 | - | TRBV9 | CASSATGYNQPQHF | TGTGCCAGCAGCGCAACAGGGTACAATCAGCCCCAGCATTTT
TRBD1 | TRBJ1-1 | - | TRBV6-5 | CASSRQGRDTEAFF | TGTGCCAGCAGCAGACAGGGGAGGGACACTGAAGCTTTCTTT
- | TRBJ1-1 | - | TRBV3-1/TRBV3-2 | CASSQETAMNTEAFF | TGTGCCAGCAGCCAAGAGACAGCTATGAACACTGAAGCTTTCTTT
- | TRBJ1-1 | - | TRBV4-1 | CASSQAAGLPSPEAFF | TGCGCCAGCAGCCAAGCTGCGGGCCTCCCGAGCCCTGAAGCTTTCTTT
TRBD1 | TRBJ1-6 | - | TRBV7-6 | CASSPGTANSPLHF | TGTGCCAGCAGCCCCGGGACAGCTAATTCACCCCTCCACTTT
TRBD2 | TRBJ2-3 | - | TRBV5-1 | CASSSTPGLAGTPTADTQYF | TGCGCCAGCAGTTCCACTCCGGGACTAGCGGGCACCCCCACCGCAGATACGCAGTATTTT
- | TRBJ2-2 | once | TRBV24-1 | CATNDGGGRLTGELFF | TGTGCCACCAACGACGGGGGCGGGAGACTGACCGGGGAGCTGTTTTTT
- | TRBJ1-1 | - | TRBV7-2 | CASGPSTFNPGAFF | TGTGCCAGCGGGCCGTCAACGTTCAACCCTGGGGCTTTCTTT
TRBD2 | TRBJ2-5 | - | TRBV7-2 | CASSLVAGALGTQYF | TGTGCCAGCAGCTTAGTAGCGGGAGCTTTGGGGACCCAGTACTTC
TRBD2 | TRBJ2-7 | - | TRBV29-1 | CSVQRSGSRYEQYF | TGCAGCGTCCAGCGCAGCGGGAGTAGGTACGAGCAGTACTTC
TRBD1 | TRBJ1-2 | - | TRBV7-2 | CASSFSLAGGMGGYTF | TGTGCCAGCAGCTTTTCCCTTGCAGGGGGGATGGGGGGCTACACCTTC
- | TRBJ2-2 | once | TRBV28 | CASSPSGGGPNTGELFF | TGTGCCAGCAGTCCCAGTGGTGGAGGACCGAACACCGGGGAGCTGTTTTTT
- | TRBJ1-1 | - | TRBV6-4 | CASRLDGEVAFRAFF | TGTGCCAGCAGGCTTGACGGGGAGGTTGCGTTTCGAGCTTTCTTT
- | TRBJ1-2 | - | TRBV28 | CASSLVTPGGYTF | TGTGCCAGCAGTTTGGTGACCCCAGGAGGCTACACCTTC
TRBD1 | TRBJ2-7 | - | TRBV6-5 | CASSYKGTGDEQYF | TGTGCCAGCAGTTATAAAGGGACAGGGGACGAGCAGTACTTC